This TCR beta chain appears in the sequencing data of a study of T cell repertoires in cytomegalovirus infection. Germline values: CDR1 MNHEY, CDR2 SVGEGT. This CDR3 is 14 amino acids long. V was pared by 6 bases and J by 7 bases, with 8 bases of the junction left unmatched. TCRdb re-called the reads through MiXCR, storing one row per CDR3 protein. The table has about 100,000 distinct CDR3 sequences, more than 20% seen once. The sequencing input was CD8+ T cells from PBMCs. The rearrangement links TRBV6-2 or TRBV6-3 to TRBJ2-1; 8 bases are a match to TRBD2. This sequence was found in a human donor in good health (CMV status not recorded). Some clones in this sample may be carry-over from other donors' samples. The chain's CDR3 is CASSQRAGENEQFF. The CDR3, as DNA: TGTGCCAGCAGCCAGAGAGCGGGAGAAAATGAGCAGTTCTTC.